Listed below are T cell receptor beta chains from one sample, sequenced in a study of blood T cell repertoires in COVID-19. Sequencing was performed with immunoSEQ multiplex PCR; in TCRdb, only in-frame clones are kept and a portion is missing. The sample carries some 150,000 clones, roughly 90% recorded once. The specimen was PBMCs or T cells enriched from blood (not recorded which). The receptors here all came from a woman aged 25 to 45 with acute COVID-19. Each CDR3 is given with its conserved first and last residue. A D gene is named only where the DNA matches it firmly. Where a row states a size, it is once, few, many or the class of an expanded clone; other rows omit it.

TRBJ2-1	TRBV9	TRBD2	NA	15	CASSDSGRFYNEQFF
TRBJ1-1	TRBV11-2	NA	NA	15	CASSPDSFMNTEAFF
TRBJ1-1	TRBV11-2	TRBD1	NA	14	CASSVQGGNTEAFF
TRBJ2-7	TRBV2	NA	NA	13	CASTLGRTYEQYF
TRBJ1-3	TRBV5-1	NA	NA	17	CASSLAGTSVSGNTIYF
TRBJ1-4	TRBV11-2	NA	NA	15	CASSLDRQGSEKLFF
TRBJ1-5	TRBV4-3	NA	NA	15	CASSLTGGSNQPQHF
TRBJ1-5	TRBV28	NA	NA	15	CASSLDSSSNQPQHF
TRBJ2-2	TRBV3-1/TRBV3-2	TRBD2	NA	17	CASSQRDGRLAAGELFF
TRBJ1-6	TRBV7-2	NA	once	15	CASSSLVGGNSPLHF